These T cell receptor beta chains were read from a single sample in a study of T cells in Graves' hyperthyroidism and ophthalmopathy. TCRdb reprocessed the multiplex PCR reads via MiXCR and lists one record per CDR3 protein. The sample yields about 270,000 distinct CDR3 sequences, more than 20% seen once. Material: blood. The receptors shown here come from a woman between 40 and 50 years old with Graves' ophthalmopathy. Both conserved end residues are part of each CDR3. The order of the fields is J gene, D gene, clone size, V gene, CDR3 protein, CDR3 DNA. The D gene is left open where the match is weak. Expanded clones are given a class, and other clones once, few, many or no size at all.

J: TRBJ1-1
D: .
size: few
V: TRBV3-1
CDR3: CVSSQTGQSSNTEAFF
DNA: TGTGTCAGCAGCCAAACCGGACAGTCAAGCAACACTGAAGCTTTCTTT

J: TRBJ1-2
D: TRBD1
size: many
V: TRBV5-1
CDR3: CASSPTGLDYGYTF
DNA: TGCGCCAGCAGCCCGACAGGGCTGGACTATGGCTACACCTTC

J: TRBJ2-7
D: TRBD2
size: many
V: TRBV9
CDR3: CASSVGLAGDGAYEQYF
DNA: TGTGCCAGCAGCGTAGGGCTAGCGGGGGACGGTGCCTACGAGCAGTACTTC

J: TRBJ1-5
D: .
size: .
V: TRBV2
CDR3: CASSEFWRGNQPQHF
DNA: TGTGCCAGCAGTGAATTCTGGAGGGGCAATCAGCCCCAGCATTTT

J: TRBJ1-5
D: .
size: many
V: TRBV20-1
CDR3: CSADTGYSNQPQHF
DNA: TGCAGTGCTGATACAGGGTATAGCAATCAGCCCCAGCATTTT

J: TRBJ1-3
D: TRBD1
size: once
V: TRBV28
CDR3: CASTRQGISGNTIYF
DNA: TGTGCCAGCACTCGACAGGGTATCTCTGGAAACACCATATATTTT

J: TRBJ1-5
D: .
size: many
V: TRBV28
CDR3: CASSLPSQSNSPQHF
DNA: TGTGCCAGCAGTTTACCGAGTCAGTCTAATTCGCCCCAGCATTTT

J: TRBJ1-5
D: .
size: .
V: TRBV6-2/TRBV6-3
CDR3: CASSYARALNQPQHF
DNA: TGTGCCAGCAGTTACGCAAGGGCCCTCAATCAGCCCCAGCATTTT

J: TRBJ2-6
D: TRBD1
size: .
V: TRBV24-1
CDR3: CAASDGTGGSGANVLTF
DNA: TGTGCCGCCAGTGATGGGACAGGGGGCTCTGGGGCCAACGTCCTGACTTTC

J: TRBJ2-3
D: TRBD2
size: many
V: TRBV12-3/TRBV12-4
CDR3: CASLAGITDTQYF
DNA: TGTGCCAGCTTAGCGGGAATCACAGATACGCAGTATTTT

J: TRBJ2-7
D: .
size: .
V: TRBV9
CDR3: CASSVGVSTYEQYF
DNA: TGTGCCAGCAGCGTAGGGGTTAGCACCTACGAGCAGTACTTC

J: TRBJ1-5
D: .
size: many
V: TRBV6-1
CDR3: CASSDGSPYSNQPQHF
DNA: TGTGCCAGCAGTGACGGGAGCCCTTATAGCAATCAGCCCCAGCATTTT

J: TRBJ2-5
D: .
size: many
V: TRBV7-8
CDR3: CASSLDRVRGAETQYF
DNA: TGTGCCAGCAGCTTAGATCGGGTCAGGGGAGCTGAGACCCAGTACTTC

J: TRBJ2-7
D: .
size: many
V: TRBV28
CDR3: CASSINEQYF
DNA: TGTGCCAGCAGTATCAACGAGCAGTACTTC

J: TRBJ2-5
D: .
size: .
V: TRBV6-2/TRBV6-3
CDR3: CASSYLGLAGQETQYF
DNA: TGTGCCAGCAGTTACTTGGGCCTAGCAGGCCAAGAGACCCAGTACTTC

J: TRBJ2-7
D: .
size: .
V: TRBV25-1
CDR3: CASSEPGTEIVQYF
DNA: TGTGCCAGCAGTGAACCCGGGACGGAGATCGTGCAGTACTTC

J: TRBJ1-1
D: TRBD1
size: many
V: TRBV19
CDR3: CASSRDRLNTEAFF
DNA: TGTGCCAGTAGTCGGGACAGATTGAACACTGAAGCTTTCTTT

J: TRBJ1-2
D: .
size: many
V: TRBV12-3/TRBV12-4
CDR3: CASSPLTGLGGYTF
DNA: TGTGCCAGCAGTCCGCTTACAGGGTTGGGAGGCTACACCTTC

J: TRBJ2-5
D: .
size: many
V: TRBV28
CDR3: CASSRQTQGQETQYF
DNA: TGTGCCAGCTCACGCCAAACTCAGGGCCAAGAGACCCAGTACTTC

J: TRBJ1-2
D: TRBD1
size: many
V: TRBV19
CDR3: CADGGTGDNYGYTF
DNA: TGTGCAGATGGGGGGACAGGTGATAACTATGGCTACACCTTC

J: TRBJ1-1
D: .
size: many
V: TRBV11-1
CDR3: CASSFDRGPLGTEAFF
DNA: TGTGCCAGCAGCTTTGATAGGGGCCCCCTAGGCACTGAAGCTTTCTTT

J: TRBJ2-7
D: .
size: many
V: TRBV20-1
CDR3: CSARGNRHAYEQYF
DNA: TGCAGTGCTAGAGGGAACAGGCACGCCTACGAGCAGTACTTC

J: TRBJ1-6
D: TRBD1
size: .
V: TRBV9
CDR3: CASSVGAAGGSYNSPLHF
DNA: TGTGCCAGCAGCGTAGGTGCGGCAGGGGGATCTTATAATTCACCCCTCCACTTT

J: TRBJ2-5
D: TRBD1
size: many
V: TRBV2
CDR3: CASSSTGVQETQYF
DNA: TGTGCCAGCAGTTCGACAGGGGTCCAAGAGACCCAGTACTTC

J: TRBJ2-5
D: .
size: many
V: TRBV30
CDR3: CAWSVGDLQETQYF
DNA: TGTGCCTGGAGTGTCGGGGACCTACAAGAGACCCAGTACTTC

J: TRBJ2-3
D: .
size: many
V: TRBV6-1
CDR3: CASSAYRESTDTQYF
DNA: TGTGCCAGCAGTGCCTACAGGGAAAGCACAGATACGCAGTATTTT

J: TRBJ2-7
D: TRBD2
size: .
V: TRBV12-3/TRBV12-4
CDR3: CASSPSSGRYEQYF
DNA: TGTGCCAGCAGCCCCTCTAGCGGGAGGTACGAGCAGTACTTC

J: TRBJ2-7
D: TRBD2
size: few
V: TRBV19
CDR3: CASSTQGLAGANEQYF
DNA: TGTGCCAGTAGTACCCAAGGACTAGCGGGAGCAAACGAGCAGTACTTC

J: TRBJ1-5
D: .
size: many
V: TRBV6-5
CDR3: CASSYQGQSPQHF
DNA: TGTGCCAGCAGTTATCAGGGTCAGTCGCCCCAGCATTTT

J: TRBJ1-1
D: TRBD1
size: many
V: TRBV28
CDR3: CASSRLQGEAFF
DNA: TGTGCCAGCAGTCGACTACAGGGGGAAGCTTTCTTT

J: TRBJ2-7
D: .
size: many
V: TRBV27
CDR3: CASSRTVGVNEQYF
DNA: TGTGCCAGCAGTAGGACCGTGGGGGTAAACGAGCAGTACTTC

J: TRBJ2-5
D: TRBD2
size: .
V: TRBV28
CDR3: CASSPPAGEGETQYF
DNA: TGTGCCAGCAGTCCACCAGCGGGAGAGGGAGAGACCCAGTACTTC

J: TRBJ2-5
D: TRBD1
size: many
V: TRBV4-1
CDR3: CASSQVGQGATQYF
DNA: TGCGCCAGCAGCCAAGTTGGACAGGGGGCGACCCAGTACTTC

J: TRBJ2-5
D: TRBD2
size: many
V: TRBV4-2
CDR3: CASSQGTSGKGVETQYF
DNA: TGTGCCAGCAGCCAAGGAACTAGCGGGAAAGGTGTGGAGACCCAGTACTTC

J: TRBJ1-2
D: .
size: .
V: TRBV6-1
CDR3: CASSGSVLANYGYTF
DNA: TGTGCCAGCAGTGGTAGCGTTCTAGCTAACTATGGCTACACCTTC

J: TRBJ2-7
D: TRBD1
size: many
V: TRBV28
CDR3: CASRWTGEGEQYF
DNA: TGTGCCAGCAGATGGACAGGGGAAGGCGAGCAGTACTTC